Listed here are 32 T cell receptor beta chains from one sample, sequenced in a study of high-grade serous ovarian cancer treatment subgroups. The tumor samples were collected prior to definitive surgery or chemotherapy. The protocol was immunoSEQ multiplex PCR, while the TCRdb copy is restricted to in-frame clones and leaves out a portion. Among about 11,000 clones, 75% to 90% were seen once, and the ten largest hold under 8.5%. Source material: tumor tissue. All receptors come from a human donor with high-grade serous ovarian cancer.

The V and J genes are TRBV7-6 and TRBJ1-2, with 12 positions matching TRBD1. CDR1 SGHVS and CDR2 FNYEAQ come from the germline V gene. The CDR3 length is 16 residues. Trimming cost V 6 bases and J 6 bases; bases outside gene matches: 11. CDR3 residues: CASSSGRDRGRDGYTF. The CDR3 region has the DNA TGTGCCAGCAGTTCGGGGCGGGACAGGGGGCGTGATGGCTACACCTTC. The full variable domain, in which reference TRBV7-6 and TRBJ1-2 provide the parts outside the CDR3, is GAGVSQSPRYKVTKRGQDVALRCDPISGHVSLYWYRQALGQGPEFLTYFNYEAQQDKSGLPNDRFSAERPEGSISTLTIQRTEQRDSAMYRCASSSGRDRGRDGYTFGSGTRLTVV.

The V call is TRBV27, the J call TRBJ2-5; maybe TRBD1 (6 bases). The end of the DNA fits TRBJ2-7 better, so the J call may be wrong. CDR1 and CDR2 (germline): MNHEY, SMNVEV (reference sequence). The CDR3 totals 14 residues. CDR3 protein: CASSPNRVYYEQYF. The DNA of the CDR3 is TGTGCCAGCAGTCCCAACAGGGTATACTACGAGCAGTACTTC.

V and J are TRBV19 and TRBJ2-7; 8 bases align to TRBD1. V trimming: 3 bases; J trimming: 3 bases; junction bases outside the gene matches: 7. The CDR3 sequence is 15 residues long. CDR1 LNHDA and CDR2 SQIVND come from the germline V gene (reference sequence). The CDR3 bases are TGTGCCAGTAGTATGAGACAGGGGCGTTACTACGAGCAGTACTTC. Protein sequence: CASSMRQGRYYEQYF.

The CDR3 DNA follows: TGCGCCAGCAGCCGGGGGGTCCAAGAGACCCAGTACTTC. This encodes CASSRGVQETQYF. The V and J genes are TRBV4-1 and TRBJ2-5; maybe TRBD2 (6 bases). The CDR3 consists of 13 residues. V was pared by 4 bases and J by 1 base, with 7 bases between. CDR1 is MGHRA, CDR2 YSYEKL, per germline.

This rearrangement joins TRBV27 to TRBJ2-7, with a weak D call TRBD2 (7 bases). Germline V lookup: CDR1 MNHEY, CDR2 SMNVEV (reference sequence). The germline V and J ends were trimmed by 6 bases and 3 bases, with 24 bases remaining between them. The CDR3 is 17 amino acids. The CDR3 region has the DNA TGTGCCAGCAGAACCCGGGGGGCGTTTTTTCTCGGCTACGAGCAGTACTTC. It translates to CASRTRGAFFLGYEQYF.

This rearrangement joins TRBV28 to TRBJ1-1; no definite D call. Germline CDR1 is MDHEN and CDR2 is SYDVKM. V gave up 3 bases and J gave up 11 bases, with 19 bases separating them. The CDR3 is 14 amino acids. The CDR3 here is CASSFTPQSGGAFF. CDR3 DNA: TGTGCCAGCAGTTTCACACCCCAATCAGGCGGGGCTTTCTTT.

The chain uses TRBV5-1 and TRBJ2-2; no reliable D call. The CDR3 extends over 15 amino acids. Germline CDR1 reads SGHRS; CDR2 reads YFSETQ. Trimming stripped 2 bases from V and 4 bases from J, with 12 bases between. The CDR3 DNA is TGCGCCAGCAGCTTAGGCCCCCGAAGCACCGGGGAGCTGTTTTTT. It translates to CASSLGPRSTGELFF.

This chain uses TRBV5-1 with TRBJ2-1; TRBD1 matches 9 bases. J gave up 3 bases and V 3 bases, and 4 bases lay outside the gene matches. The CDR3 is 15 amino acids. CDR1 SGHRS and CDR2 YFSETQ come from the germline V gene. Here the CDR3 DNA reads TGCGCCAGCAGCTCCGACAGGGGGAACTACAATGAGCAGTTCTTC. It is translated as CASSSDRGNYNEQFF.

This clone was seen only a few times. The chain recombines TRBV10-3 with TRBJ2-5; D possibly uses TRBD1 or TRBD2 (5 bases each). This CDR3 has 13 amino acids. V shed 4 bases and J shed 0 bases, with 6 bases lying between them. Germline assignment: CDR1 ENHRY and CDR2 SYGVKD. DNA of the CDR3: TGTGCCATCAGTGCGGGACACCAAGAGACCCAGTACTTC. Amino acids: CAISAGHQETQYF.

V usage is TRBV6-1 and J usage is TRBJ2-7, with TRBD1 as a possible D gene (6 bases). Germline V lookup: CDR1 MNHNS, CDR2 SASEGT. The CDR3 is 14 residues long. The V and J ends lost 3 bases and 2 bases respectively, with 11 bases between them. This CDR3 reads CASSDLGQTYEQYF. The CDR3 DNA reads TGTGCCAGCAGTGACCTAGGACAGACCTACGAGCAGTACTTC.

This chain joins TRBV2 and TRBJ2-5; TRBD2 is a possible D gene (5 bases). Germline V gene data show CDR1 as SNHLY and CDR2 as FYNNEI. CDR3 size: 14 residues. The V end lost 2 bases, the J end lost 2 bases, and 9 bases lay between the germline ends. CDR3 bases: TGTGCCAGCAGTGAAACCCAGCGGCAAGAGACCCAGTACTTC. Translating it yields CASSETQRQETQYF.

The chain is built from TRBV7-9 and TRBJ2-1; D remains ambiguous. Trimming removed 5 bases at V and 4 bases at J, with 21 bases between. This CDR3 comprises 17 residues. Germline-derived CDR1 and CDR2 are SEHNR and FQNEAQ (reference sequence). CDR3 coding DNA: TGTGCCAGCAGCGGACGTTTGACGGGCCTCGATTACAATGAGCAGTTCTTC. Translation: CASSGRLTGLDYNEQFF.

This chain links TRBV19 with TRBJ2-3; TRBD2 agrees at 12 bases. Germline CDR1 is LNHDA and CDR2 is SQIVND (reference sequence). Trimming at V came to 1 base and at J to 4 bases, leaving 0 bases not matched to a gene. The CDR3 loop spans 15 amino acids. CDR3 DNA: TGTGCCAGTAGTATAGGACTAGCGGGGGCAGATACGCAGTATTTT. This sequence encodes CASSIGLAGADTQYF.

This clone was observed a handful of times. The chain couples TRBV9 to TRBJ1-1; the match to TRBD1 covers 7 bases. Trimming at V came to 4 bases and at J to 7 bases, leaving 7 bases not matched to a gene. CDR1 and CDR2 from the germline V gene are SGDLS and YYNGEE. This CDR3 contains 13 residues. CDR3 sequence reads: CASSPRSGGEAFF. The CDR3 DNA sequence: TGTGCCAGCAGCCCCCGGTCAGGGGGTGAAGCTTTCTTT. The full variable domain, completed using reference TRBV9 and TRBJ1-1, is DSGVTQTPKHLITATGQRVTLRCSPRSGDLSVYWYQQSLDQGLQFLIQYYNGEERAKGNILERFSAQQFPDLHSELNLSSLELGDSALYFCASSPRSGGEAFFGQGTRLTVV.

The sample holds one count of this clone. At one end the junction does not follow the germline gene, possibly because of a read error. The V call is TRBV7-7, the J call TRBJ2-2, with D uncertain. Germline values: CDR1 SSHAT, CDR2 FNYEAQ (reference sequence). The CDR3 is made up of 14 amino acids. Written as DNA, the CDR3 is TGTGCTAGCAGCCCGCTACTTAGTTCCGGGGAGCTGTTTTTT. This codes for CASSPLLSSGELFF.

The V gene is TRBV6-6, the J gene TRBJ1-1, with D uncertain. V lost 6 bases to trimming and J lost 4 bases, with 18 bases between them. Per germline, CDR1 MNHNY and CDR2 SVGAGI (reference sequence). The CDR3 is 15 amino acids. The CDR3: CASSTKTGRGTEAFF. The CDR3, as DNA: TGTGCCAGCAGCACCAAGACGGGTCGGGGCACTGAAGCTTTCTTT.

The table lists this clone with a count of one. V usage is TRBV5-5 and J usage is TRBJ2-1; maybe TRBD2 (6 bases). The CDR3 has 16 residues. V lost 0 bases to trimming and J lost 9 bases, with 19 bases between them. Per germline, CDR1 SGHKS and CDR2 YYEKEE (reference sequence). The CDR3 loop reads CASSLGRGTGRGEQFF. The CDR3 nucleotides are TGTGCCAGCAGCTTGGGTCGGGGGACCGGTCGGGGTGAGCAGTTCTTC.

The rearrangement links TRBV27 to TRBJ1-4; 9 nucleotides align to TRBD1. The CDR3 is made up of 16 amino acids. Germline CDR1 is MNHEY and CDR2 is SMNVEV (reference sequence). J lost 7 bases, V lost 3 bases, and 9 bases had no gene match. The CDR3 here is CASSFFGQGIGEKLFF. The CDR3, as DNA: TGTGCCAGCAGTTTCTTCGGACAGGGGATAGGTGAAAAACTGTTTTTT.

Turning to this clone: An end of the junction differs from the germline gene, which may be a read error. The chain employs TRBV19 and TRBJ1-5; 7 positions agree with TRBD1. The CDR3 length is 14 residues. Germline loops: CDR1 LNHDA, CDR2 SQIVND (reference sequence). CDR3 in amino acids: CASSLDRAGQPQHF. The CDR3 DNA is TGTGCCAGTAGTCTAGACAGGGCTGGTCAGCCCCAGCATTTT.

V and J are TRBV5-4 and TRBJ2-5, with 9 bases aligning to TRBD2. Per the germline V gene, CDR1 is SGHNT and CDR2 is YYREEE (reference sequence). This CDR3 contains 14 residues. Trimming took 4 bases from V and 5 from J; bases not matched to a gene: 6. The chain's CDR3 is CASSKGLAMETQYF. The CDR3 DNA is TGTGCCAGCAGCAAGGGACTAGCTATGGAGACCCAGTACTTC.

V gene TRBV2 combines with J gene TRBJ2-1; D unclear. This CDR3 is built from 13 residues. V lost 10 bases and J 5 bases, leaving 15 bases between the germline ends. CDR1 and CDR2 from the germline V gene are SNHLY and FYNNEI. The CDR3 reads CAIRRPAHNEQFF. CDR3 coding DNA: TGTGCCATCCGCCGGCCAGCACACAATGAGCAGTTCTTC.

The chain recombines TRBV7-6 with TRBJ2-1; D gene ambiguous. Germline V gene data show CDR1 as SGHVS and CDR2 as FNYEAQ. The CDR3 totals 14 residues. V was cut by 5 bases and J by 3 bases, with 11 bases left in between. DNA for the CDR3: TGTGCCAGCAGCCCCCTCCAAGGCTACAATGAGCAGTTCTTC. Encoded protein: CASSPLQGYNEQFF.

The gene calls are TRBV10-3 and TRBJ2-7, with D possibly TRBD1 on 6 matching bases. The CDR3 covers 12 residues. The V gene lost 11 bases and the J gene lost 1 base, with 12 bases spanning the gap. Germline CDR1 and CDR2: ENHRY and SYGVKD. The CDR3 region is CAVQGGSYEQYF. The CDR3 bases are TGTGCCGTACAGGGCGGGTCCTACGAGCAGTACTTC.

This sequence joins TRBV28 and TRBJ1-2; D call uncertain. The CDR3 is made up of 12 amino acids. The germline gives CDR1 MDHEN, CDR2 SYDVKM. The V and J ends lost 4 bases and 5 bases respectively, with 8 bases between them. CDR3 nucleotides: TGTGCCAGCAGTTCATACAAGTATGGCTACACCTTC. Protein sequence: CASSSYKYGYTF.

The genes are TRBV11-2 and TRBJ2-5; TRBD1 matches at 8 bases. Losses at the gene ends were 3 bases for V and 4 bases for J; bases not matched to a gene: 7. The CDR3 covers 15 residues. Germline V CDR1 and CDR2: SGHAT, FQNNGV. The CDR3 loop is CASSLTGDSTETQYF. DNA for the CDR3: TGTGCCAGCAGCTTGACAGGGGACTCCACAGAGACCCAGTACTTC.

CDR3 in DNA: TGTGCCAGCAGCCAAGCTGGGGCATATCAGCCCCAGCATTTT. This codes for CASSQAGAYQPQHF. The chain uses TRBV14 and TRBJ1-5, with TRBD1 as a possible D gene (5 bases). In germline, CDR1 is SGHDN, CDR2 FVKESK. The CDR3 is made up of 14 amino acids. The germline V and J ends were trimmed by 1 base and 5 bases, with 9 bases remaining between them.

CDR3 nucleotide sequence: TGCGCCAGCAGCTTGGAGGGCTCTGGGGCCAACGTCCTGACTTTC. This sequence encodes CASSLEGSGANVLTF. The V gene is TRBV5-1, the J gene TRBJ2-6; D is undetermined. Between the trimmed V and J ends, which lost 0 bases and 0 bases, there was a span of 4 bases. Germline lookup yields CDR1 SGHRS and CDR2 YFSETQ. This CDR3 is built from 15 residues.

This clone counts as large (0.1 to 1%). The rearrangement joins TRBV7-9 to TRBJ1-5, with D unclear. Germline lookup yields CDR1 SEHNR and CDR2 FQNEAQ (reference sequence). CDR3 length: 12 amino acids. Trimming removed 5 bases at V and 4 bases at J, with 6 bases between. For the CDR3, the DNA is TGTGCCAGCAGCCGAGTTAATCAGCCCCAGCATTTT. Encoded protein: CASSRVNQPQHF.

This rearrangement joins TRBV7-9 to TRBJ2-3, with D hard to call. The germline CDR1 and CDR2 sequences are SEHNR and FQNEAQ (reference sequence). The CDR3 has 13 amino acids. The V end lost 3 bases, the J end lost 5 bases, and 9 bases lay between the germline ends. The CDR3 sequence: CASSLPSQDTQYF. CDR3 sequence (DNA): TGTGCCAGCAGCTTGCCTAGTCAAGATACGCAGTATTTT. The whole variable domain, remainder taken from reference TRBV7-9 and TRBJ2-3, is DTGVSQNPRHKITKRGQNVTFRCDPISEHNRLYWYRQTLGQGPEFLTYFQNEAQLEKSRLLSDRFSAERPKGSFSTLEIQRTEQGDSAMYLCASSLPSQDTQYFGPGTRLTVL.

The chain couples TRBV9 to TRBJ2-1; 8 bases are shared with TRBD1. Germline V gene lookup returns CDR1 SGDLS and CDR2 YYNGEE. The J segment lost 6 bases and the V segment lost 1 base, leaving 12 bases of the junction unmatched. The CDR3 runs to 17 residues. The CDR3 DNA is TGTGCCAGCAGCGTAAGAATGAGCGGACAGGGCGGCAATGAGCAGTTCTTC. Translated: CASSVRMSGQGGNEQFF.

This clone was seen a handful of times. V is TRBV2 and J is TRBJ2-7, with D uncertain. CDR3 length: 13 amino acids. Germline CDR1 SNHLY, CDR2 FYNNEI. V was shortened by 6 bases and J by 6 bases, with 15 bases between the two germline ends. Here the CDR3 reads CASSRTEVSEQYF. CDR3 nucleotide sequence: TGTGCCAGCAGCAGAACAGAAGTCTCCGAGCAGTACTTC.

This chain uses TRBV27 with TRBJ2-7; D unclear. CDR1 and CDR2 (germline): MNHEY, SMNVEV (reference sequence). CDR3 length: 14 residues. V was clipped by 3 bases and J by 3 bases, with 12 bases between them. The CDR3 loop reads CASSLSRTNYEQYF. Written as DNA, the CDR3 is TGTGCCAGCAGTTTGAGTAGGACGAACTACGAGCAGTACTTC.